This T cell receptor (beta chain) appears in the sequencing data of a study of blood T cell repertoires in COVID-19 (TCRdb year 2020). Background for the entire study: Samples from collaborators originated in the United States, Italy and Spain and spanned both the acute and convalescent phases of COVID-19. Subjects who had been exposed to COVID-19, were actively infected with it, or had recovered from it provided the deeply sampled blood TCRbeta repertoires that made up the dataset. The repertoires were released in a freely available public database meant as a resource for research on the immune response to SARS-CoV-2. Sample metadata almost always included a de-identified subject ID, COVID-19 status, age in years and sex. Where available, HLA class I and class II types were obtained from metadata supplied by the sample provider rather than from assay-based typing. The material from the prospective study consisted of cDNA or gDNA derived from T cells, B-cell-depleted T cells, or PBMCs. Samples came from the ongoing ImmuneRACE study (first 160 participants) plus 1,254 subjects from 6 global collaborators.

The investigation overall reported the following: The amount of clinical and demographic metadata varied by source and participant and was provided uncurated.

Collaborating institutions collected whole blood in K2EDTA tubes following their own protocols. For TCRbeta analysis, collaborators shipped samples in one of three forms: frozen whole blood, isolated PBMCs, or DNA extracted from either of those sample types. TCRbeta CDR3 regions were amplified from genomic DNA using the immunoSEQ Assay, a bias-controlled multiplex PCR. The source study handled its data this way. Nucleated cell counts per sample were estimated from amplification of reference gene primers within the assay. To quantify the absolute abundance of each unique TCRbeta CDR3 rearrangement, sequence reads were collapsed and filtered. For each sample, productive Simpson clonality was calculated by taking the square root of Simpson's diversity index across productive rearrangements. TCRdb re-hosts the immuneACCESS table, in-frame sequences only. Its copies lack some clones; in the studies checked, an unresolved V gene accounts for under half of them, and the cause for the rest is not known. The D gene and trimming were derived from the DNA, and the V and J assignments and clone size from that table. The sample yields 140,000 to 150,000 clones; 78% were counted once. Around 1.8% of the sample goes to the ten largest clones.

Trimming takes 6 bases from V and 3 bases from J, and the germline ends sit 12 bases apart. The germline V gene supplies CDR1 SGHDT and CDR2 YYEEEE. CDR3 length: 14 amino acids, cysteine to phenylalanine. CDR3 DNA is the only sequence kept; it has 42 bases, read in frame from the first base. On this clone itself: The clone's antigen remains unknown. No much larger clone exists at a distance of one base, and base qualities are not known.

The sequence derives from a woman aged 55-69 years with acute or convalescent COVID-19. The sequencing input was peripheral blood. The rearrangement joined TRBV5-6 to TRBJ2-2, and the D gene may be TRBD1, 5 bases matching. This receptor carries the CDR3 CASTYGADTGELFF. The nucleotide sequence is TGTGCCAGCACGTATGGGGCAGACACCGGGGAGCTGTTTTTT.